These 18 T cell receptor beta chains were sequenced from one sample in a study of vaccination and CD4 T cells after COVID-19. Treatment given: roughly nine-day PBMC culture with coronavirus spike peptide pools or control peptides (ViraFEST assay). Sequencing of the DNA from cultured CD4+ T cells was carried out with the Oncomine TCR Beta short-read assay. TCRdb reprocessed the PCR reads via MiXCR and lists one record per CDR3 protein. The sample comprises more than 10,000 distinct CDR3 sequences, 60% of which are singletons, and approximately 22% rests with the top ten. Their recognized antigens are unknown. Specimen: CD4+ T cells from blood, cultured in vitro. Every receptor here comes from a human donor who had recovered from COVID-19.

In its sample, this clonotype was seen a few times. The rearrangement links TRBV20-1 to TRBJ2-4; a possible D gene is TRBD2 (6 bases). The V end lost 7 bases, the J end lost 3 bases, and 25 bases lay between the germline ends. The CDR3 length is 17 residues. Germline values: CDR1 DFQATT, CDR2 SNEGSKA (reference sequence). In DNA form, the CDR3 reads TGCAGTGGTATAAACAGTCGGGGAGGAGGAGGCAAAAACATTCAGTACTTC. As protein: CSGINSRGGGGKNIQYF.

V and J are TRBV11-2 and TRBJ2-7, with D possibly matching TRBD2 (6 bases). Germline assignment: CDR1 SGHAT and CDR2 FQNNGV. CDR3 length: 14 residues. Trimming removed 3 bases from V and 1 base from J, with 10 bases in between. In DNA, the CDR3 is TGTGCCAGCAGCTTCGGGGGACTGTCCTACGAGCAGTACTTC. Its protein product is CASSFGGLSYEQYF.

The genes are TRBV28 and TRBJ1-5; the match to TRBD1 covers 8 bases. In germline, CDR1 is MDHEN, CDR2 SYDVKM. V gave up 7 bases and J gave up 8 bases; unmatched junction bases: 19. The CDR3 spans 17 residues. CDR3 coding DNA: TGTGCCAGCAAAAGTTTTGGGTACCAGGACAGGGTGGAGCCCCAGCATTTT. Its protein product is CASKSFGYQDRVEPQHF.

This clonotype was counted a single time. The chain is built from TRBV20-1 and TRBJ2-1, with TRBD2 identical over 14 bases. Germline V CDR1 and CDR2: DFQATT, SNEGSKA (reference sequence). V lost 0 bases to trimming and J lost 5 bases; unmatched junction nucleotides: 6. The CDR3 runs 17 residues. The CDR3 region has the DNA TGCAGTGCTAGAGACTTCACGGGACTAGCGGGAGACAATGAGCAGTTCTTC. Translating gives CSARDFTGLAGDNEQFF.

This sequence joins TRBV20-1 and TRBJ2-2; 8 bases map to TRBD1. The CDR3 contains 16 residues. From germline, CDR1 is DFQATT and CDR2 SNEGSKA (reference sequence). The junction had 6 bases not matched to a gene; V was cut back by 0 bases and J by 3 bases. CDR3 amino acids: CSARDEETGDTGELFF. CDR3 in DNA: TGCAGTGCTAGAGATGAGGAGACAGGGGACACCGGGGAGCTGTTTTTT.

The chain is built from TRBV5-1 and TRBJ2-5, with D perhaps given as TRBD1 or TRBD2 (5 bases each). V was clipped by 0 bases and J by 5 bases, with 8 bases between them. The CDR3 is made up of 13 amino acids. The germline V gene has CDR1 SGHRS and CDR2 YFSETQ. The CDR3 DNA follows: TGCGCCAGCAGCTTGGGGGGGTCGGAGACCCAGTACTTC. Translation gives CASSLGGSETQYF.

The sample holds a few counts of this clonotype. The V call is TRBV20-1, the J call TRBJ1-2, with D perhaps TRBD1 (5 bases). The CDR3 spans 11 residues. Germline CDR1 and CDR2: DFQATT and SNEGSKA (reference sequence). V shed 5 bases and J shed 6 bases, with 10 bases lying between them. CDR3 loop: CSAQGWNGYTF. For the CDR3, the DNA is TGCAGTGCTCAGGGATGGAATGGCTACACCTTC.

This chain joins TRBV28 and TRBJ1-5; D is possibly TRBD1 (5 bases). The germline gives CDR1 MDHEN, CDR2 SYDVKM. The length of the CDR3 is 15 residues. Trimming took off 6 bases at V and 6 bases at J, with 18 bases between the two ends. CDR3 in amino acids: CASRSPGGTGQPQHF. The CDR3 nucleotides are TGTGCCAGCAGATCGCCGGGAGGGACCGGTCAGCCCCAGCATTTT.

In DNA form, the CDR3 reads TGTGCCAGCAGGGGGGCAGGGAATCAGCCCCAGCATTTT. This encodes CASRGAGNQPQHF. This chain connects TRBV2 to TRBJ1-5; D is perhaps TRBD1 (6 bases). The CDR3 consists of 13 residues. Germline V gene sequence: CDR1 SNHLY, CDR2 FYNNEI. Trimming pared 6 bases from V and 4 bases from J, leaving 10 bases between.

The V and J genes are TRBV11-2 and TRBJ2-7; D possibly corresponds to TRBD1 (5 bases). Germline assignment: CDR1 SGHAT and CDR2 FQNNGV. CDR3 size: 14 residues. Between the trimmed V and J ends, which lost 2 bases and 4 bases, there was a span of 12 bases. This CDR3 reads CASSLITDMYEQYF. CDR3 coding DNA: TGTGCCAGCAGCTTAATAACGGACATGTACGAGCAGTACTTC.

In this sample, this clonotype turned up a few times. The chain joins TRBV21-1 to TRBJ1-5. TRBV21-1 is assigned pseudogene status. CDR3 length: 16 amino acids. The chain's CDR3 is CASSKANVGPNQPQHF. The CDR3 DNA sequence: TGTGCCAGCAGCAAAGCTAACGTGGGCCCCAATCAGCCCCAGCATTTT.

The chain links TRBV2 to TRBJ2-5; D perhaps matches TRBD2 (5 bases). The CDR3 is 17 amino acids. The V end lost 2 bases, the J end lost 5 bases, and 21 bases lay between the germline ends. From germline, CDR1 is SNHLY and CDR2 FYNNEI. In DNA form, the CDR3 reads TGTGCCAGCAGTGAAATTGGGTCTCTTGGAGGTCGGGAGACCCAGTACTTC. It encodes CASSEIGSLGGRETQYF. Looking up the rest from reference TRBV2 and TRBJ2-5 gives the full variable domain: EPEVTQTPSHQVTQMGQEVILRCVPISNHLYFYWYRQILGQKVEFLVSFYNNEISEKSEIFDDQFSVERPDGSNFTLKIRSTKLEDSAMYFCASSEIGSLGGRETQYFGPGTRLLVL.

The chain joins TRBV28 to TRBJ1-2, with no clear D. Trimming removed 3 bases from V and 3 bases from J, with 5 bases in between. Looked up from germline, CDR1 is MDHEN and CDR2 is SYDVKM. CDR3 size: 12 residues. CDR3 nucleotide sequence: TGTGCCAGCAGTTTGCGGGACTATGGCTACACCTTC. Encoded protein: CASSLRDYGYTF.

Remarks on this clonotype: One junction end disagrees with the germline gene, perhaps due to a read error. The chain is built from TRBV7-7 and TRBJ2-3; tentatively, D is TRBD2 (6 bases). CDR1 SSHAT and CDR2 FNYEAQ come from the germline V gene (reference sequence). CDR3 size: 13 residues. The CDR3 DNA follows: TGTGCTAGCAGCTTAGGTTATCGGGGGACGCAGTATTTT. Its translation: CASSLGYRGTQYF.

V gene TRBV20-1 combines with J gene TRBJ1-5; D gene uncertain. V lost 1 base, J lost 12 bases, and 13 bases lay in between. From germline, CDR1 is DFQATT and CDR2 SNEGSKA (reference sequence). The CDR3 covers 12 residues. For the CDR3, the DNA is TGCAGTGCTAGAGGGGCCGACCGAGGCCAGCATTTT. Its protein is CSARGADRGQHF.

V is TRBV15 and J is TRBJ2-1; 9 bases align to TRBD2. CDR1 and CDR2 from the germline V gene are LNHNV and YYDKDF (reference sequence). Unmatched junction bases numbered 9, after V lost 3 bases and J lost 3 bases. The CDR3 contains 17 residues. Here the CDR3 reads CATSRESGTSLYNEQFF. CDR3 DNA: TGTGCCACCAGCAGGGAGAGCGGGACTAGCCTCTACAATGAGCAGTTCTTC.

This clonotype was counted a few times. V gene TRBV7-8 combines with J gene TRBJ2-1, with 7 bases identical to TRBD2. Germline values: CDR1 SGHVS, CDR2 FQNEAQ. The CDR3 contains 13 residues. V dropped 5 bases and J dropped 8; count of bases not matched to a gene: 6. The CDR3 sequence is CASSVDTSDEQFF. The CDR3 coding sequence is TGTGCCAGCAGCGTGGATACTAGCGATGAGCAGTTCTTC.

V and J are TRBV6-2 or TRBV6-3 and TRBJ2-7; 7 positions match TRBD1. CDR1 is MNHEY and CDR2 is SVGEGT in the germline V gene. CDR3 length equals 13 residues. The ends lost 2 bases at V and 5 bases at J; junction bases unmatched: 3. The CDR3 DNA sequence: TGTGCCAGCAGTTACAGGGGGCAAAACGAGCAGTACTTC. Its translation: CASSYRGQNEQYF.